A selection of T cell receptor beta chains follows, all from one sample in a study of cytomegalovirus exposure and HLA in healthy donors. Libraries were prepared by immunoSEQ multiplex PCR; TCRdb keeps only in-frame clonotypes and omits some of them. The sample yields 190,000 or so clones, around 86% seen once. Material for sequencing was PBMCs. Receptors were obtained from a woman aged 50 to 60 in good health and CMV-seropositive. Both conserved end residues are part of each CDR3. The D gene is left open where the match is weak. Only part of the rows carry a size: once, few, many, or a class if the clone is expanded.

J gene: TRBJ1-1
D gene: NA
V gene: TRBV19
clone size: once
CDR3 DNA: TGTGCCAGTAGTTTACAGGGAAGTCTTTCCACTGAAGCTTTCTTT
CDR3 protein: CASSLQGSLSTEAFF

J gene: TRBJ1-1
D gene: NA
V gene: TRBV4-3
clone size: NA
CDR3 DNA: TGCGCCAGCAGCCCTACAAATTTGGGGGGTTTAAAAGCTTTCTTT
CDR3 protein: CASSPTNLGGLKAFF

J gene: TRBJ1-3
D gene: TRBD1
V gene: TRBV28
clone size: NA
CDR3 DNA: TGTGCCAGCAGAATTACTTGGACAGGGTCGTCTGGAAACACCATATATTTT
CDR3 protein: CASRITWTGSSGNTIYF

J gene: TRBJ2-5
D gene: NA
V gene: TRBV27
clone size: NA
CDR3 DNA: TGTGCCAGCAGTTTGGGGCAGGGGCGAGGGGAGACCCAGTACTTC
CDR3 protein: CASSLGQGRGETQYF

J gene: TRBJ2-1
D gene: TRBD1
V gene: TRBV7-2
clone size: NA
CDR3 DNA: TGTGCCAGCAGCTATACAGGGGCCTCCTACAATGAGCAGTTCTTC
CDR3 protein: CASSYTGASYNEQFF

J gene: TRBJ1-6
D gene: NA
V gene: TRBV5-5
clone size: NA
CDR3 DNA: TGTGCCAGCAGCTTGATACATAACTATAATTCACCCCTCCACTTT
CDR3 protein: CASSLIHNYNSPLHF

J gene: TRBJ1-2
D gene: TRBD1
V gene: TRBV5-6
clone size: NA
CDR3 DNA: TGTGCCAGCAGGATGACAGGGGATGCCGGTAGTGGCTACACCTTC
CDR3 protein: CASRMTGDAGSGYTF

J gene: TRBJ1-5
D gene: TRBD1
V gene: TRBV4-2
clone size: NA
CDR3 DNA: TGTGCCAGCAGCCCGGCGGACAGGGAAAATCAGCCCCAGCATTTT
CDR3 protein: CASSPADRENQPQHF

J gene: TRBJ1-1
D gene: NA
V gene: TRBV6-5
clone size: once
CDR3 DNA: TGTGCCAGTAGTTCCAGGGGAAGGTATACTGAAGCTTTCTTT
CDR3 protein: CASSSRGRYTEAFF

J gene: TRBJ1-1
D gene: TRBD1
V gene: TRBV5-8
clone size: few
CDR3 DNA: TGTGCCAGCAGCCTTCATCGGACAGGACGTAACACTGAAGCTTTCTTT
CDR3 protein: CASSLHRTGRNTEAFF

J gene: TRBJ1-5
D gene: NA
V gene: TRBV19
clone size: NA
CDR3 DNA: TGTGCCAGTAGGGGAGAAGGTCAGCCCCAGCATTTT
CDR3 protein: CASRGEGQPQHF

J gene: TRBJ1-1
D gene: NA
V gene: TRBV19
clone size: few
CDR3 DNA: TGTGCCAGTAGTGCAGGTCAAGCTTTCTTT
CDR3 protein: CASSAGQAFF

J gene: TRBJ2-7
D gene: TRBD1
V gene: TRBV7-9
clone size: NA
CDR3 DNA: TGTGCCAGCAGCACCACACCCCGGGACAGGGGAAGGTACGAGCAGTACTTC
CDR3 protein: CASSTTPRDRGRYEQYF

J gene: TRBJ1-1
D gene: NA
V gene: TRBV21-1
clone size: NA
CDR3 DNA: TGTGCCAGCAGCAAAGCGGAGAGGGGGCCCATGAACACTGAAGCTTTCTTT
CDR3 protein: CASSKAERGPMNTEAFF

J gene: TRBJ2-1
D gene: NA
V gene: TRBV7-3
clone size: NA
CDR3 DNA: TGTGCCAGCAGCCCAGGACACTCCAAGCACAATGAGCAGTTCTTC
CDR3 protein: CASSPGHSKHNEQFF

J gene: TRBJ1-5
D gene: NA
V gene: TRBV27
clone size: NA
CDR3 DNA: TGTGCCAGCAGTACAGATAGCAATCAGCCCCAGCATTTT
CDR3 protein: CASSTDSNQPQHF

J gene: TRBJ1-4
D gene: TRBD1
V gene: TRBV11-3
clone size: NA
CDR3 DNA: TGTGCCAGCGGCGACACAGGGGGCGGGATTGAAAAACTGTTTTTT
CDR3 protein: CASGDTGGGIEKLFF

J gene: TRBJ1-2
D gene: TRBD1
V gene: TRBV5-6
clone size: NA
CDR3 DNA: TGTGCCAGCAGCTTGCTCGGACACAGGGGGTATGAGGTTGGCTACACCTTC
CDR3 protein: CASSLLGHRGYEVGYTF

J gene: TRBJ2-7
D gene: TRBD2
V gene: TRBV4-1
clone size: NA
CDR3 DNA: TGCGCCAGCAGCCCCCGAGCGGGTAGCGGGGGGGGCAACGAGCAGTACTTC
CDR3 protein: CASSPRAGSGGGNEQYF

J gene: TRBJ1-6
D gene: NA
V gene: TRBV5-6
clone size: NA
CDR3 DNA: TGTGCCAGCAGCTTGTACCAGTCTGCCTTCTATAATTCACCCCTCCACTTT
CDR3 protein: CASSLYQSAFYNSPLHF

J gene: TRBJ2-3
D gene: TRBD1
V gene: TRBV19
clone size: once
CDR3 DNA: TGTGCCAGTAGTATGACGGGACAGGGGGGGGGCACAGATACGCAGTATTTT
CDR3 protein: CASSMTGQGGGTDTQYF

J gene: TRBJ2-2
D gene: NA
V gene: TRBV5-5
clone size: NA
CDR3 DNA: TGTGCCAGCTCAGCTTCCCTAGACGGTGGGACCGGGGAGCTGTTTTTT
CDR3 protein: CASSASLDGGTGELFF

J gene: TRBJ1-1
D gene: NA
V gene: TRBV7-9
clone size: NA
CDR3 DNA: TGTTCCAGCAGCTACAAGTATACTGAAGCTTTCTTT
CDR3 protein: CSSSYKYTEAFF

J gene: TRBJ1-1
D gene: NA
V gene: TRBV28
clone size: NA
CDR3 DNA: TGTGCCAGCATTTACCGCAGAAGACTTCACACTGAAGCTTTCTTT
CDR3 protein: CASIYRRRLHTEAFF

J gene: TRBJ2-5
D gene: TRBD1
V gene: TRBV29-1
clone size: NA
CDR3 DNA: TGCAGCGTCCAACGGGCAGGGGGTATTGGGGAGACCCAGTACTTC
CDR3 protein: CSVQRAGGIGETQYF

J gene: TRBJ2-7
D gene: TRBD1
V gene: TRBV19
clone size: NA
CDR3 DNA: TGTGCCAGTAGTGCCCGGACAGGGGGTATCGAGCAGTACTTC
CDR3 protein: CASSARTGGIEQYF

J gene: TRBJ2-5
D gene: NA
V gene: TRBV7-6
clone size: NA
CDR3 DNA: TGTGCCAGCAGCTACAGGATGGGCCAAGAGACCCAGTACTTC
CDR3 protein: CASSYRMGQETQYF

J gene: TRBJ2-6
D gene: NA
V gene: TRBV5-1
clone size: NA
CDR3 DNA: TGCGCCAGCAGGAGGCGGGGTGACTCTGGGGCCAACGTCCTGACTTTC
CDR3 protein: CASRRRGDSGANVLTF

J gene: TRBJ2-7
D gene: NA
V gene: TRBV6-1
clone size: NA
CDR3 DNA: TGTGCCAGCAGTGAAAATAGGGGATTCTACGAGCAGTACTTC
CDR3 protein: CASSENRGFYEQYF

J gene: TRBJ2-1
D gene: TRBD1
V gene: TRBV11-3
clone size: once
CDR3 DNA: TGTGCCAGCAGCTCTAGCAGGGGGTACAATGAGCAGTTCTTC
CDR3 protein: CASSSSRGYNEQFF

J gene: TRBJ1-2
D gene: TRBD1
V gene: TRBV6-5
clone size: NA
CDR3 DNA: TGTGCCAGCAGTTACGGGACAGGGCTTATTGACAATGGCTACACCTTC
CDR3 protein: CASSYGTGLIDNGYTF

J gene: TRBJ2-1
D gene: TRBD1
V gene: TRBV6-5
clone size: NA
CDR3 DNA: TGTGCCAGCAGTCTCGACAGGGGCTCCTACAATGAGCAGTTCTTC
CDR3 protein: CASSLDRGSYNEQFF

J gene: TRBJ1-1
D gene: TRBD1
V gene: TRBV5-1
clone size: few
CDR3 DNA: TGCGCCAGCAGACAGGGGGTGGATACTGAAGCTTTCTTT
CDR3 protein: CASRQGVDTEAFF

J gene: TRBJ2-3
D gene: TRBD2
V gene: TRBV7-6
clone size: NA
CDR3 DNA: TGTGCCAGCAGCTTAGCAGGGAGCGGGGGGGCAGCAGATACGCAGTATTTT
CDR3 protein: CASSLAGSGGAADTQYF

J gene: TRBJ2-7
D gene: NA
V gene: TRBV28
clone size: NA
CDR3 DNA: TGTGCCAGCAGTTTCCGCGGACAGTCCGCCTACGAGCAGTACTTC
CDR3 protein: CASSFRGQSAYEQYF

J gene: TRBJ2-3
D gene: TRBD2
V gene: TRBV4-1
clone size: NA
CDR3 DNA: TGCGCCAGCAGCAAACTAGCGGGGGAAGATACGCAGTATTTT
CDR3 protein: CASSKLAGEDTQYF

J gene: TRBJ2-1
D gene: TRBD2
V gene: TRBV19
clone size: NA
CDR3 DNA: TGTGCCAGTAGAGTAGCGGGGGGGCGGGGACAGTTCTTC
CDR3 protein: CASRVAGGRGQFF